This T cell receptor beta chain was found in a study of technical replicates of blood from several donors. The data were produced by immunoSEQ multiplex PCR, yet TCRdb's version contains in-frame clones alone and is incomplete. The table includes 65,000 to 85,000 clones, around 90% detected once. Germline CDR1 and CDR2: MNHEY and SMNVEV (reference sequence). The CDR3 is made up of 13 amino acids. Trimming removed 5 bases from V and 13 bases from J, with 18 bases in between. The genes are TRBV27 and TRBJ2-1, with D maybe TRBD2 (5 bases). Source material: T cells isolated from PBMCs. This clonotype was obtained from a human donor in good health. CDR3 DNA: TGTGCCAGCAGTGTGACTGCCTATAGCGAACAGTTCTTC. This translates into CASSVTAYSEQFF.